This section outlines one TCR beta chain sequence together with its context. Antigen specificity is unknown. The source of the sample is a study of vaccination effects on CD4 cells after COVID-19. General study results and limits: After vaccination, at late timepoints, clones induced by infection and by vaccine contracted markedly.

Measured with immunoSEQ multiplex PCR; TCRdb has only the in-frame clones, and not every one. The sample has just under 60,000 clones, around 82% seen once; the top ten hold roughly 2%. V lost 4 bases, J lost 7 bases, and 6 bases stayed unmatched. CDR3 size: 16 residues. Germline V gene sequence: CDR1 LGHDT, CDR2 YNNKEL (reference sequence). Before sequencing took place, the ViraFEST assay used viral peptide pools to expand antigen-specific CD4+ T cells. Culture proceeded for 9 to 11 days, and CD4+ T cells were then isolated. Either the mRNA-1273 or the BNT162b2 vaccine was given to participants as two doses. Wells of a few million PBMC each were grown with about 9.3 IU/ml IL-2 and roughly 10 ug/ml peptides.

This TCR derives from a human donor who received a COVID-19 vaccine. The rearrangement joins TRBV3-1 (or the pseudogene TRBV3-2) to TRBJ2-2; the match to TRBD2 covers 13 bases. The sequences come from CD4+ T cells from PBMCs cultured with HCoV-OC43 spike peptides, collected after COVID-19 vaccination. Subset denoted: HCoV-OC43 spike overlapping peptide pool stimulation. Here the CDR3 DNA reads TGTGCCAGCAGCCTCACTAGCGGGGGGGCTAACGGGGAGCTGTTTTTT. As protein: CASSLTSGGANGELFF.